This is a list of T cell receptor beta chains from one sample in a study of blood T cell repertoires in COVID-19. Clones were read by immunoSEQ multiplex PCR, and TCRdb kept only the in-frame ones, dropping some. The table has some 330,000 clones, more than 85% seen once. Material for sequencing was PBMCs or T cells enriched from blood (not recorded which). The receptors stem from a woman in her 30s who had recovered from COVID-19. The CDR3 runs from the conserved cysteine through the conserved F or W. The D gene is left open where the match is weak. Clone size is stated in some rows and not others, as once, few, many or a class when expanded.

len: 14
v_gene: TRBV4-1
j_gene: TRBJ2-2
d_gene: TRBD2
abundance: once
CDR3aa: CAIRDYSSTGELFF
CDR3nt: TGCGCCATCCGGGACTATTCTTCCACCGGGGAGCTGTTTTTT

len: 16
v_gene: TRBV6-2/TRBV6-3
j_gene: TRBJ2-7
d_gene: TRBD2
abundance: NA
CDR3aa: CASSYSPARTSYEQYF
CDR3nt: TGTGCCAGCAGTTACTCGCCCGCAAGGACTAGTTACGAGCAGTACTTC

len: 16
v_gene: TRBV27
j_gene: TRBJ1-2
d_gene: NA
abundance: NA
CDR3aa: CASSLSASALGMGYTF
CDR3nt: TGTGCCAGCAGTTTATCGGCATCAGCGTTGGGTATGGGCTACACCTTC

len: 15
v_gene: TRBV18
j_gene: TRBJ1-4
d_gene: NA
abundance: NA
CDR3aa: CASSPPGHQNEKLFF
CDR3nt: TGTGCCAGCTCACCCCCGGGACACCAAAATGAAAAACTGTTTTTT

len: 15
v_gene: TRBV27
j_gene: TRBJ2-7
d_gene: TRBD1
abundance: NA
CDR3aa: CASSLGGQGTYEQYF
CDR3nt: TGTGCCAGCAGTTTGGGGGGACAGGGGACCTACGAGCAGTACTTC

len: 13
v_gene: TRBV28
j_gene: TRBJ1-4
d_gene: TRBD1
abundance: NA
CDR3aa: CASRTGFGEKLFF
CDR3nt: TGTGCCAGCCGGACAGGGTTCGGTGAAAAACTGTTTTTT

len: 13
v_gene: TRBV18
j_gene: TRBJ1-1
d_gene: NA
abundance: NA
CDR3aa: CASSPDKHTEAFF
CDR3nt: TGTGCCAGCTCACCGGACAAACACACTGAAGCTTTCTTT

len: 14
v_gene: TRBV5-1
j_gene: TRBJ2-3
d_gene: NA
abundance: NA
CDR3aa: CASRVSGSTDTQYF
CDR3nt: TGCGCCAGCAGGGTCAGCGGTAGCACAGATACGCAGTATTTT

len: 15
v_gene: TRBV27
j_gene: TRBJ2-1
d_gene: TRBD2
abundance: NA
CDR3aa: CASNPAGAIYNEQFF
CDR3nt: TGTGCCAGCAATCCAGCGGGAGCCATCTACAATGAGCAGTTCTTC

len: 15
v_gene: TRBV6-5
j_gene: TRBJ1-1
d_gene: TRBD1
abundance: NA
CDR3aa: CASRGTGQGVTEAFF
CDR3nt: TGTGCCAGCAGGGGAACGGGACAGGGGGTAACTGAAGCTTTCTTT

len: 16
v_gene: TRBV19
j_gene: TRBJ2-3
d_gene: TRBD2
abundance: NA
CDR3aa: CASSDAGGKNTDTQYF
CDR3nt: TGTGCCAGTAGTGATGCGGGAGGGAAAAACACAGATACGCAGTATTTT

len: 17
v_gene: TRBV5-5
j_gene: TRBJ2-3
d_gene: TRBD2
abundance: NA
CDR3aa: CASSLRLAGIVSDTQYF
CDR3nt: TGTGCCAGCAGCTTGCGACTAGCGGGAATTGTGTCAGATACGCAGTATTTT

len: 15
v_gene: TRBV5-1
j_gene: TRBJ1-1
d_gene: NA
abundance: NA
CDR3aa: CASQGGIGMNTEAFF
CDR3nt: TGCGCCAGCCAAGGAGGAATCGGGATGAACACTGAAGCTTTCTTT

len: 13
v_gene: TRBV12-3/TRBV12-4
j_gene: TRBJ1-4
d_gene: NA
abundance: NA
CDR3aa: CASSLPGNEKLFF
CDR3nt: TGTGCCAGCAGTTTACCGGGTAATGAAAAACTGTTTTTT

len: 16
v_gene: TRBV28
j_gene: TRBJ1-3
d_gene: TRBD1
abundance: once
CDR3aa: CASSTPGDRAGNTIYF
CDR3nt: TGTGCCAGCAGTACACCGGGGGACAGGGCTGGAAACACCATATATTTT

len: 14
v_gene: TRBV4-2
j_gene: TRBJ1-2
d_gene: NA
abundance: NA
CDR3aa: CASSQVNLNYGYTF
CDR3nt: TGTGCCAGCAGCCAAGTTAACTTGAACTATGGCTACACCTTC

len: 17
v_gene: TRBV9
j_gene: TRBJ2-3
d_gene: TRBD2
abundance: NA
CDR3aa: CASSVRLADASTDTQYF
CDR3nt: TGTGCCAGCAGCGTTAGACTAGCGGACGCCTCCACAGATACGCAGTATTTT

len: 15
v_gene: TRBV7-9
j_gene: TRBJ1-5
d_gene: NA
abundance: NA
CDR3aa: CASSSWTDSSQPQHF
CDR3nt: TGTGCCAGCAGCTCCTGGACAGACTCTTCACAGCCCCAGCATTTT

len: 14
v_gene: TRBV27
j_gene: TRBJ1-1
d_gene: TRBD1
abundance: NA
CDR3aa: CASSRDRVGTEAFF
CDR3nt: TGTGCCAGCAGCCGCGACAGGGTCGGCACTGAAGCTTTCTTT

len: 11
v_gene: TRBV2
j_gene: TRBJ1-1
d_gene: NA
abundance: NA
CDR3aa: CASRRGPEAFF
CDR3nt: TGTGCCAGCAGGCGGGGGCCTGAAGCTTTCTTT

len: 15
v_gene: TRBV29-1
j_gene: TRBJ2-7
d_gene: TRBD1
abundance: NA
CDR3aa: CSVGVGQGSSYEQYF
CDR3nt: TGCAGCGTGGGGGTTGGACAGGGTAGCTCCTACGAGCAGTACTTC

len: 15
v_gene: TRBV4-2
j_gene: TRBJ2-1
d_gene: TRBD2
abundance: NA
CDR3aa: CASSQVVGGNNEQFF
CDR3nt: TGTGCCAGCAGCCAAGTTGTCGGGGGGAACAATGAGCAGTTCTTC

len: 17
v_gene: TRBV7-2
j_gene: TRBJ1-6
d_gene: NA
abundance: NA
CDR3aa: CASSYPRGAGKNSPLHF
CDR3nt: TGTGCCAGCAGCTACCCCCGTGGGGCAGGAAAAAATTCACCCCTCCACTTT

len: 11
v_gene: TRBV11-3
j_gene: TRBJ2-7
d_gene: NA
abundance: NA
CDR3aa: CASSSGGEQYF
CDR3nt: TGTGCCAGCAGCTCCGGAGGCGAGCAGTACTTC

len: 15
v_gene: TRBV19
j_gene: TRBJ1-5
d_gene: NA
abundance: NA
CDR3aa: CASSTSGGVNQPQHF
CDR3nt: TGTGCCAGTAGTACGTCCGGGGGGGTAAATCAGCCCCAGCATTTT

len: 13
v_gene: TRBV11-3
j_gene: TRBJ2-4
d_gene: NA
abundance: NA
CDR3aa: CASSLNIHNIQYF
CDR3nt: TGTGCCAGCAGCTTAAACATCCATAACATTCAGTACTTC

len: 16
v_gene: TRBV7-3
j_gene: TRBJ2-5
d_gene: TRBD2
abundance: NA
CDR3aa: CASSLTSLAGWETQYF
CDR3nt: TGTGCCAGCAGCTTAACGTCTCTAGCGGGATGGGAGACCCAGTACTTC

len: 17
v_gene: TRBV7-8
j_gene: TRBJ2-3
d_gene: TRBD2
abundance: NA
CDR3aa: CASSLISGGPHTDTQYF
CDR3nt: TGTGCCAGCAGCTTAATAAGCGGGGGGCCTCACACAGATACGCAGTATTTT

len: 18
v_gene: TRBV11-2
j_gene: TRBJ2-1
d_gene: TRBD2
abundance: NA
CDR3aa: CASSLGLAGPSERDEQFF
CDR3nt: TGTGCCAGCAGCCTCGGACTAGCGGGACCTTCTGAACGGGATGAGCAGTTCTTC

len: 14
v_gene: TRBV7-2
j_gene: TRBJ1-1
d_gene: NA
abundance: few
CDR3aa: CASSLGRANTEAFF
CDR3nt: TGTGCCAGCAGCTTAGGCAGGGCAAACACTGAAGCTTTCTTT

len: 11
v_gene: TRBV13
j_gene: TRBJ2-7
d_gene: NA
abundance: NA
CDR3aa: CASSLYREQYF
CDR3nt: TGTGCCAGCAGCTTATATCGCGAGCAGTACTTC

len: 14
v_gene: TRBV28
j_gene: TRBJ2-5
d_gene: NA
abundance: NA
CDR3aa: CASSLRQDVETQYF
CDR3nt: TGTGCCAGCAGTTTAAGACAGGATGTTGAGACCCAGTACTTC

len: 17
v_gene: TRBV19
j_gene: TRBJ1-5
d_gene: NA
abundance: NA
CDR3aa: CASSIFGASTSNQPQHF
CDR3nt: TGTGCCAGTAGTATCTTTGGGGCCTCGACTAGCAATCAGCCCCAGCATTTT

len: 16
v_gene: TRBV4-1
j_gene: TRBJ2-5
d_gene: TRBD2
abundance: NA
CDR3aa: CASSSTTLAGEETQYF
CDR3nt: TGCGCCAGCAGCTCAACCACACTAGCGGGGGAAGAGACCCAGTACTTC

len: 14
v_gene: TRBV19
j_gene: TRBJ2-5
d_gene: TRBD2
abundance: NA
CDR3aa: CASSLAGAYETQYF
CDR3nt: TGTGCCAGTAGTTTAGCGGGAGCATACGAGACCCAGTACTTC

len: 14
v_gene: TRBV5-1
j_gene: TRBJ2-3
d_gene: TRBD1
abundance: NA
CDR3aa: CASNSQGSTDTQYF
CDR3nt: TGCGCCAGCAACTCACAGGGGAGCACAGATACGCAGTATTTT

len: 13
v_gene: TRBV29-1
j_gene: TRBJ2-7
d_gene: TRBD1
abundance: once
CDR3aa: CSVEPGQGYEQYF
CDR3nt: TGCAGCGTTGAACCGGGACAGGGCTACGAGCAGTACTTC

len: 15
v_gene: TRBV7-2
j_gene: TRBJ2-7
d_gene: TRBD2
abundance: NA
CDR3aa: CASSRPGTSFYEQYF
CDR3nt: TGTGCCAGCAGTCGCCCCGGGACTAGCTTCTACGAGCAGTACTTC

len: 14
v_gene: TRBV18
j_gene: TRBJ2-5
d_gene: TRBD1
abundance: NA
CDR3aa: CASTGQGGQETQYF
CDR3nt: TGTGCCAGCACGGGACAGGGGGGTCAAGAGACCCAGTACTTC

len: 15
v_gene: TRBV18
j_gene: TRBJ1-1
d_gene: TRBD1
abundance: NA
CDR3aa: CASSPRRQGDTEAFF
CDR3nt: TGTGCCAGCTCACCCCGAAGACAGGGAGACACTGAAGCTTTCTTT

len: 14
v_gene: TRBV18
j_gene: TRBJ2-7
d_gene: NA
abundance: NA
CDR3aa: CASSPGDGGYEQYF
CDR3nt: TGTGCCAGCTCACCAGGCGACGGAGGCTACGAGCAGTACTTC

len: 12
v_gene: TRBV2
j_gene: TRBJ2-5
d_gene: TRBD2
abundance: NA
CDR3aa: CASSSGGKTQYF
CDR3nt: TGTGCCAGCAGCTCGGGGGGGAAGACCCAGTACTTC

len: 12
v_gene: TRBV7-3
j_gene: TRBJ2-3
d_gene: NA
abundance: NA
CDR3aa: CASSTTPDTQYF
CDR3nt: TGTGCCAGCAGCACAACCCCAGATACGCAGTATTTT

len: 13
v_gene: TRBV28
j_gene: TRBJ1-6
d_gene: NA
abundance: NA
CDR3aa: CASSSRAGAPLHF
CDR3nt: TGTGCCAGCAGTTCCCGGGCAGGGGCTCCCCTCCACTTT

len: 18
v_gene: TRBV28
j_gene: TRBJ2-7
d_gene: TRBD2
abundance: NA
CDR3aa: CASSNLMPLAGGRHEQYF
CDR3nt: TGTGCCAGCAGTAACCTGATGCCGCTAGCGGGGGGCCGGCACGAGCAGTACTTC

len: 13
v_gene: TRBV5-6
j_gene: TRBJ2-3
d_gene: NA
abundance: NA
CDR3aa: CASSRRGTDTQYF
CDR3nt: TGTGCCAGCAGCCGGAGGGGCACAGATACGCAGTATTTT

len: 13
v_gene: TRBV19
j_gene: TRBJ2-1
d_gene: NA
abundance: NA
CDR3aa: CASSIAPSDEQFF
CDR3nt: TGTGCCAGTAGTATAGCTCCCAGCGATGAGCAGTTCTTC

len: 20
v_gene: TRBV4-1
j_gene: TRBJ1-1
d_gene: NA
abundance: NA
CDR3aa: CASSHEQGAWNFRGNTEAFF
CDR3nt: TGCGCCAGCAGCCACGAACAGGGCGCCTGGAATTTCCGGGGAAACACTGAAGCTTTCTTT

len: 14
v_gene: TRBV27
j_gene: TRBJ2-7
d_gene: NA
abundance: NA
CDR3aa: CASRPGMASYEQYF
CDR3nt: TGTGCCAGCAGACCAGGTATGGCCTCCTACGAGCAGTACTTC

len: 18
v_gene: TRBV5-1
j_gene: TRBJ2-5
d_gene: TRBD2
abundance: NA
CDR3aa: CASSPGTSGNRYQETQYF
CDR3nt: TGCGCCAGCAGCCCCGGGACTAGCGGTAACCGTTACCAAGAGACCCAGTACTTC

len: 12
v_gene: TRBV9
j_gene: TRBJ1-2
d_gene: NA
abundance: NA
CDR3aa: CASSGRWAGYTF
CDR3nt: TGTGCCAGCAGCGGTCGGTGGGCTGGCTACACCTTC

len: 12
v_gene: TRBV28
j_gene: TRBJ1-1
d_gene: NA
abundance: NA
CDR3aa: CASRGTFTEAFF
CDR3nt: TGTGCCAGCAGGGGGACATTCACTGAAGCTTTCTTT

len: 16
v_gene: TRBV28
j_gene: TRBJ2-1
d_gene: TRBD2
abundance: NA
CDR3aa: CASSGMGLAGVNEQFF
CDR3nt: TGTGCCAGCAGTGGGATGGGGCTAGCGGGAGTGAATGAGCAGTTCTTC

len: 15
v_gene: TRBV7-2
j_gene: TRBJ2-1
d_gene: NA
abundance: NA
CDR3aa: CASSISRGTYNEQFF
CDR3nt: TGTGCCAGCAGCATAAGCCGGGGGACCTACAATGAGCAGTTCTTC

len: 13
v_gene: TRBV12-3/TRBV12-4
j_gene: TRBJ1-3
d_gene: NA
abundance: NA
CDR3aa: CASSLQGTNTIYF
CDR3nt: TGTGCCAGCAGTTTACAGGGTACAAACACCATATATTTT

len: 13
v_gene: TRBV5-1
j_gene: TRBJ2-5
d_gene: NA
abundance: NA
CDR3aa: CASSSAGFETQYF
CDR3nt: TGCGCCAGCAGCTCCGCAGGGTTTGAGACCCAGTACTTC

len: 17
v_gene: TRBV6-2/TRBV6-3
j_gene: TRBJ1-5
d_gene: TRBD1
abundance: once
CDR3aa: CASSYDSTGPYDQPQHF
CDR3nt: TGTGCCAGCAGTTACGATTCGACAGGGCCCTATGATCAGCCCCAGCATTTT

len: 19
v_gene: TRBV4-3
j_gene: TRBJ1-1
d_gene: TRBD1
abundance: NA
CDR3aa: CASSQELQGWSSRNTEAFF
CDR3nt: TGCGCCAGCAGCCAGGAACTACAGGGGTGGAGTTCTCGGAACACTGAAGCTTTCTTT